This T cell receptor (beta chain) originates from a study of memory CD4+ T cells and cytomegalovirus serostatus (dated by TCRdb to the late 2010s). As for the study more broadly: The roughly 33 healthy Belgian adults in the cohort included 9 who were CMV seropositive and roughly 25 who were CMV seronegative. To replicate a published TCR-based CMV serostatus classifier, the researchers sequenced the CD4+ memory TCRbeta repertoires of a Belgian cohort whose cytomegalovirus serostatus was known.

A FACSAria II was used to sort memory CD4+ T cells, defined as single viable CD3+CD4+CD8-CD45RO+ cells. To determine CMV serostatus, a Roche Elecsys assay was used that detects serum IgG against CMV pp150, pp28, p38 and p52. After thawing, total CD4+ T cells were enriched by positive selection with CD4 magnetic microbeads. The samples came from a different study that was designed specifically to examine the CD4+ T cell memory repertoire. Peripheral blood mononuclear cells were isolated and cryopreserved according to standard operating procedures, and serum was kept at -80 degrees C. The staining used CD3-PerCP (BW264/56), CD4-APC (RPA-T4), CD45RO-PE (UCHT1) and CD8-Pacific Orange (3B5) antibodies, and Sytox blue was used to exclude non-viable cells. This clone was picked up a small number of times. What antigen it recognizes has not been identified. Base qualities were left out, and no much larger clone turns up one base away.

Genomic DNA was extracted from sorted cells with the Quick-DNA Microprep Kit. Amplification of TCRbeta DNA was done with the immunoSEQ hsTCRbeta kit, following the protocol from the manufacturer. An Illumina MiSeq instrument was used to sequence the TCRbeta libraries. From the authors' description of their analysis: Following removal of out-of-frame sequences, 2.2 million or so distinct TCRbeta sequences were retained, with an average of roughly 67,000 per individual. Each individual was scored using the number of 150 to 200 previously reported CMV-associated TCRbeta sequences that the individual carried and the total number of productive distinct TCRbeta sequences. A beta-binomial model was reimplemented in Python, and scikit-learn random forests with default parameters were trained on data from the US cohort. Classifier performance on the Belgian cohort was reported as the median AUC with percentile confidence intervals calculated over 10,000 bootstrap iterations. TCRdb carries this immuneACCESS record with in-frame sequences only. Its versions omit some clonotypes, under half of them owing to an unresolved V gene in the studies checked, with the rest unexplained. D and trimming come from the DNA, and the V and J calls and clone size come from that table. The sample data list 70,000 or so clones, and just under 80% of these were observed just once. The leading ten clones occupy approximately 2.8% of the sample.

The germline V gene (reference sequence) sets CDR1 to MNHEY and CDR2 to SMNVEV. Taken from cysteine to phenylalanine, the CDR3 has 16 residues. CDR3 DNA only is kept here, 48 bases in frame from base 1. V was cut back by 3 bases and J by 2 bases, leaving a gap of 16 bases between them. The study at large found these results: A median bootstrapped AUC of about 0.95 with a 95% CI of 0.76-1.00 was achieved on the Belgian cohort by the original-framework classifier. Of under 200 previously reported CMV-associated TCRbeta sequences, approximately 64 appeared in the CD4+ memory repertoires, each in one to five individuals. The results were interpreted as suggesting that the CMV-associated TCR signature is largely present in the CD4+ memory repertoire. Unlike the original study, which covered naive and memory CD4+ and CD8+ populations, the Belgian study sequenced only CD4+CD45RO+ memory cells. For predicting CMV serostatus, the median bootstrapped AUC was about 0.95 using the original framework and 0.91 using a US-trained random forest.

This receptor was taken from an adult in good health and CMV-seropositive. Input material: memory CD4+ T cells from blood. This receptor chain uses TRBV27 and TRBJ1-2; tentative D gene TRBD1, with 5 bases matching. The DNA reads TGTGCCAGCAGTTTCTTTGCGAGGGGCGGCAACTATGGCTACACCTTC. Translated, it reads CASSFFARGGNYGYTF.